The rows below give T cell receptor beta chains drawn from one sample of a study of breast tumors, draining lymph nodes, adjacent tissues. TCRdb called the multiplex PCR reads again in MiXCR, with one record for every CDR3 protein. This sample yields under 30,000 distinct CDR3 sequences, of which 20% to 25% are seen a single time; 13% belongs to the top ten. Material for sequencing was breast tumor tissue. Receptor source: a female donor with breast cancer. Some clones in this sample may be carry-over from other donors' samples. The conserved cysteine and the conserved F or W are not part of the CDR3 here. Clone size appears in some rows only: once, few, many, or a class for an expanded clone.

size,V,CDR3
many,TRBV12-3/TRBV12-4,ASSQTEANYGYT
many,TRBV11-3,ASSSGSSSYNEQF
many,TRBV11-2,ASSLGEAVGQY
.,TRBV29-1,SVRRGMNTEAF
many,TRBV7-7,ASSLGTAYEQY
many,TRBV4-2,ASSQHPSGQETQY
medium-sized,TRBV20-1,SALFRGFPYNEQF
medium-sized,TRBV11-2,ASSPRPSGNTIY
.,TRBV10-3,AISEGASGRDNEQF
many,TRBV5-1,ASSSDSSSYEQY
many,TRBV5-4,ASSLAEGAYEQY
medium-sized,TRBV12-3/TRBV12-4,ASSLGHYEQY
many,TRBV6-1,ASSERDSAYNEQF
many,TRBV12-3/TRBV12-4,ASSLGEGPNYEQY
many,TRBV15,ATSRASGVYEQY
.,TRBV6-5,ASSYSMGGGRYNEQF
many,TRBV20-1,SATHRGSSYEQY
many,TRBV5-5,ASSLGHLNTGELF
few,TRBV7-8,ASSRDRGAYGYT
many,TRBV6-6,ASSYWDPLKAGNTIY
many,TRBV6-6,ASSAPLTGSTDTQY
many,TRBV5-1,ASSLVSGGYEQY